What follows are 22 T cell receptor beta chains derived from one specimen sequenced in a study of early stage breast cancer tumors. Produced via immunoSEQ multiplex PCR; TCRdb's table is partial and in-frame only. The table shows about 72,000 clones, with roughly 80% occurring only once. The sequenced sample was blood. The receptor source for this set is a person in their sixties with breast cancer.

The table lists this clone with a count of one. The chain joins TRBV5-1 to TRBJ2-4; D is unclear. CDR3 length: 15 residues. Germline values: CDR1 SGHRS, CDR2 YFSETQ. V was trimmed by 3 bases and J by 0 bases, leaving 10 bases between them. CDR3 loop: CASSSSAGAKNIQYF. CDR3 DNA sequence: TGCGCCAGCAGCTCCTCGGCAGGAGCCAAAAACATTCAGTACTTC.

The chain couples TRBV5-1 to TRBJ2-1, with D unresolved. In germline, CDR1 is SGHRS, CDR2 YFSETQ. Trimming cost V 0 bases and J 0 bases, with 13 bases left between them. CDR3 size: 17 residues. The CDR3 coding sequence is TGCGCCAGCAGCTTGGCCGGAGTCGGACGCTCCTACAATGAGCAGTTCTTC. This sequence encodes CASSLAGVGRSYNEQFF.

In regard to this clone: The germline gene is not matched at one end of the junction; a read error may be the cause. This chain connects TRBV7-7 to TRBJ2-3, with no clear D. In germline, CDR1 is SSHAT, CDR2 FNYEAQ (reference sequence). The CDR3 is 12 residues long. The CDR3 DNA reads TGTGCTAGCAGCCCCGGAGCGGATACGCAGTATTTT. Protein sequence: CASSPGADTQYF.

DNA for the CDR3: TGTGCCAGCAGCTTAGTTAGGTTGGATGAGCAGTTCTTC. Protein product: CASSLVRLDEQFF. The chain has TRBV7-6 and TRBJ2-1; D remains ambiguous. The germline gives CDR1 SGHVS, CDR2 FNYEAQ. V shed 1 base and J shed 8 bases, with 9 bases lying between them. The CDR3 is 13 amino acids. The variable domain in full, completed from reference TRBV7-6 and TRBJ2-1, reads GAGVSQSPRYKVTKRGQDVALRCDPISGHVSLYWYRQALGQGPEFLTYFNYEAQQDKSGLPNDRFSAERPEGSISTLTIQRTEQRDSAMYRCASSLVRLDEQFFGPGTRLTVL.

In this sample, this clone turned up a few times. This chain connects TRBV16 to TRBJ1-2; a weak D match, TRBD1 (5 bases). Germline values: CDR1 KGHSY, CDR2 FQNENV. The CDR3 sequence is 15 residues long. V was trimmed by 0 bases and J by 2 bases, leaving 10 bases between them. The CDR3, as DNA: TGTGCCAGCAGCCAATCCACGACAGCAAACTATGGCTACACCTTC. It yields the protein CASSQSTTANYGYTF.

The V gene is TRBV15, the J gene TRBJ2-3; D is ambiguous. Trimming stripped 5 bases from V and 6 bases from J, with 9 bases between. The CDR3 is 12 residues long. Looked up from germline, CDR1 is LNHNV and CDR2 is YYDKDF (reference sequence). The CDR3 region is CATSSGIDTQYF. The CDR3 DNA is TGTGCCACCAGCTCTGGGATTGATACGCAGTATTTT. Using reference TRBV15 and TRBJ2-3 for the parts outside the CDR3, the full variable domain is DAMVIQNPRYQVTQFGKPVTLSCSQTLNHNVMYWYQQKSSQAPKLLFHYYDKDFNNEADTPDNFQSRRPNTSFCFLDIRSPGLGDTAMYLCATSSGIDTQYFGPGTRLTVL.

This rearrangement joins TRBV7-9 to TRBJ1-3, with no clear D. This CDR3 has 14 residues. V gave up 3 bases and J gave up 0 bases, with 6 bases separating them. The germline CDR1 and CDR2 sequences are SEHNR and FQNEAQ (reference sequence). This chain's CDR3 is CASSFRSSGNTIYF. DNA of the CDR3: TGTGCCAGCAGCTTCAGAAGCTCTGGAAACACCATATATTTT.

The V gene is TRBV9, the J gene TRBJ2-7; D is possibly TRBD2 (6 bases). Trimming removed 0 bases at V and 4 bases at J, with 14 bases between. The CDR3 covers 15 residues. CDR1 SGDLS and CDR2 YYNGEE come from the germline V gene. The CDR3 here is CASSVDGGGLYEQYF. CDR3 coding DNA: TGTGCCAGCAGCGTAGACGGGGGAGGATTGTACGAGCAGTACTTC.

This chain connects TRBV6-6 to TRBJ1-1; D is perhaps TRBD1 (6 bases). V was pared by 7 bases and J by 4 bases, with 10 bases between. The CDR3 runs 12 residues. The germline V gene has CDR1 MNHNY and CDR2 SVGAGI (reference sequence). DNA for the CDR3: TGTGCCAGCACCCAAGGGGGCACTGAAGCTTTCTTT. As protein: CASTQGGTEAFF.

This clone was seen a handful of times. The chain recombines TRBV28 with TRBJ1-5, with 7 bases fitting TRBD1. The CDR3 has 14 amino acids. V was pared by 7 bases and J by 7 bases, with 10 bases of the junction left unmatched. Germline values: CDR1 MDHEN, CDR2 SYDVKM. The CDR3 DNA reads as TGTGCCAGCAATCCGGGAGGGGGCGGACAGCCCCAGCATTTT. Amino acid sequence: CASNPGGGGQPQHF.

CDR3 in DNA: TGTGCCATTAAGGGACAGGGGGCTGCAGACATTCAGTACTTC. Its translation: CAIKGQGAADIQYF. The rearrangement joins TRBV2 to TRBJ2-4; 12 nucleotides agree with TRBD1. This CDR3 has 14 residues. With V trimmed by 10 bases and J by 8 bases, 9 bases remained unmatched. The germline CDR1 and CDR2 sequences are SNHLY and FYNNEI.

This clone was counted between two and nine times. This sequence joins TRBV5-4 and TRBJ2-2; no definite D call. The CDR3 is 15 amino acids. Germline CDR1 SGHNT, CDR2 YYREEE (reference sequence). Trimming removed 0 bases at V and 0 bases at J, with 6 bases between. The CDR3 DNA reads as TGTGCCAGCAGCTTGGGACGACCGAACACCGGGGAGCTGTTTTTT. It is translated as CASSLGRPNTGELFF.

The chain links TRBV19 to TRBJ2-2, with 7 bases lining up with TRBD2. Germline CDR1 is LNHDA and CDR2 is SQIVND (reference sequence). The ends lost 7 bases at V and 3 bases at J; junction bases unmatched: 5. The CDR3 has 14 residues. CDR3 sequence reads: CASIPGGYTGELFF. CDR3 nucleotide sequence: TGTGCCAGTATCCCCGGGGGGTACACCGGGGAGCTGTTTTTT.

This clone occurred a few times. The J gene is TRBJ2-2, the V gene TRBV2; D is undetermined. The V end lost 6 bases, the J end lost 0 bases, and 5 bases lay between the germline ends. Germline lookup yields CDR1 SNHLY and CDR2 FYNNEI. This CDR3 region has 13 residues. The DNA of the CDR3 is TGTGCCAGCAGCCCCCCGAACACCGGGGAGCTGTTTTTT. Translating gives CASSPPNTGELFF.

The chain couples TRBV6-1 to TRBJ2-1; 9 bases map to TRBD2. V trimming: 11 bases; J trimming: 8 bases; junction bases outside the gene matches: 13. Germline CDR1 reads MNHNS; CDR2 reads SASEGT. The CDR3 sequence is 14 residues long. As DNA, the CDR3 is TGTGCCGCTCGTTGGGCGGGGGGGCCCGATGAGCAGTTCTTC. Its protein product is CAARWAGGPDEQFF.

V and J are TRBV5-4 and TRBJ2-7; maybe TRBD2 (6 bases). The CDR3 has 14 residues. Germline V gene data show CDR1 as SGHNT and CDR2 as YYREEE (reference sequence). The V end lost 4 bases, the J end lost 5 bases, and 16 bases lay between the germline ends. The CDR3 is CASSPGTGVNEQYF. In nucleotides, the CDR3 is TGTGCCAGCAGCCCCGGGACTGGTGTTAACGAGCAGTACTTC. The entire variable domain, with the rest obtained from reference TRBV5-4 and TRBJ2-7, is as follows: ETGVTQSPTHLIKTRGQQVTLRCSSQSGHNTVSWYQQALGQGPQFIFQYYREEENGRGNFPPRFSGLQFPNYSSELNVNALELDDSALYLCASSPGTGVNEQYFGPGTRLTVT.

The V and J genes are TRBV28 and TRBJ1-3; D remains ambiguous. Trimming removed 1 base at V and 4 bases at J, with 11 bases between. Germline lookup yields CDR1 MDHEN and CDR2 SYDVKM. CDR3 length equals 15 residues. CDR3: CASSLYGGPGNTIYF. CDR3 nucleotide sequence: TGTGCCAGCAGTTTATACGGCGGTCCAGGAAACACCATATATTTT.

The rearrangement links TRBV9 to TRBJ2-1; 11 bases are a match to TRBD2. The CDR3 is 17 residues long. Germline V lookup: CDR1 SGDLS, CDR2 YYNGEE. Unmatched junction bases numbered 13, after V lost 4 bases and J lost 7 bases. The DNA for the CDR3 is TGTGCCAGCAGCCAATCTGCACTAGCGGGAGTTACGAATGAGCAGTTCTTC. It is translated as CASSQSALAGVTNEQFF.

This chain connects TRBV11-2 to TRBJ1-4; D not certain. Looked up from germline, CDR1 is SGHAT and CDR2 is FQNNGV. This CDR3 has 16 residues. The V and J ends lost 5 bases and 0 bases respectively, with 13 bases between them. CDR3 nucleotide sequence: TGTGCCAGCAGCCTTTTAGGCGGCGCAACTAATGAAAAACTGTTTTTT. The encoded protein is CASSLLGGATNEKLFF.

The J gene is TRBJ2-2, the V gene TRBV19, with D perhaps assigned TRBD1 or TRBD2 (5 bases each). Germline V gives CDR1 LNHDA, CDR2 SQIVND (reference sequence). Deletions cut 4 bases from V and 0 bases from J, with 12 bases between. There are 16 residues in the CDR3. The CDR3 DNA reads as TGTGCCAGTAGTAGAGGGGCGGGTTCGAACACCGGGGAGCTGTTTTTT. Its translation: CASSRGAGSNTGELFF.

This clone was seen a handful of times. This sequence joins TRBV7-6 and TRBJ2-2; D assignment may be TRBD1 or TRBD2 (6 bases each). Germline V gene data show CDR1 as SGHVS and CDR2 as FNYEAQ. The CDR3 spans 16 residues. V was pared by 3 bases and J by 5 bases, with 16 bases between. The chain's CDR3 is CASSLRSGARTGELFF. The CDR3 DNA follows: TGTGCCAGCAGCTTGAGATCGGGGGCTCGGACCGGGGAGCTGTTTTTT.

CDR3 sequence (DNA): TGCGCCAGCAGCTTGTCGAATGAGCAGTTCTTC. It specifies CASSLSNEQFF. The V call is TRBV5-1, the J call TRBJ2-1; D gene uncertain. Per the germline V gene, CDR1 is SGHRS and CDR2 is YFSETQ. CDR3 length: 11 amino acids. The V gene lost 1 base and the J gene lost 7 bases, with 3 bases spanning the gap.